This TCR beta chain was captured in a study of vaccination and CD4 T cells after COVID-19 (dated by TCRdb to 2021 to 2024). Some background on the complete study: Convalescent patients had a positive SARS-CoV-2 result on nasal swab PCR, and of these patients, several had mild disease and one had severe disease. The convalescent cohort included six males and four females, with two Hispanic individuals, seven Caucasians, two Asians and one multiracial person. Participants got two doses of the Pfizer-BioNTech BNT162b2 vaccine (n=8) or two doses of the Moderna mRNA-1273 vaccine (n=2). Post-COVID blood samples were collected from convalescent patients a median of approximately 93 days after diagnosis, with a range of roughly 35 to 170 days. Post-vaccine blood samples were obtained a median of approximately 74 days after the second vaccine dose, with a range of roughly 12 to 250 days. Overlapping spike peptide pools from SARS-CoV-2 and from the common cold coronaviruses HCoV-NL63, HCoV-OC43 and HCoV-229E were used as culture stimuli. Control cultures received a CEFX viral epitope pool as the positive control, an HIV-1 Nef peptide pool as the negative control, or no peptide. In 10 COVID-19 convalescent patients and 4 infection-naive healthy vaccine recipients, researchers compared the spike-specific CD4+ TCR repertoire from before mRNA vaccination with the repertoire from after.

Here is what the overall study found, with its caveats: The number of convalescent patients in the study was relatively small, and the study did not examine early timepoints following natural infection. Of the vaccine-specific clones found in convalescent patients, nearly all (304 of 307) were mono-reactive for SARS-CoV-2 spike instead of being cross-reactive with common cold coronaviruses. Among convalescent patients, a median roughly 90% of the SARS-CoV-2-reactive clones seen after vaccination appeared only after vaccination, which suggests priming specific to the vaccine. An increase in the median number of SARS-CoV-2-reactive clonotypes from approximately 21 after infection to 35 to 40 after vaccination was observed, but the change was not found to be significant.

CDR1 and CDR2 were assigned from the germline V gene (reference sequence) as LNHDA and SQIVND. Including cysteine and phenylalanine, the CDR3 has 13 amino acids. Solely the CDR3 DNA is kept, with 39 bases framed from the first base. The V and J ends are trimmed by 1 base and 7 bases, leaving 7 bases between them. A remark on this clonotype: It has no known antigen specificity. No base-level quality is on record; no much larger clone is a single base apart.

Receptors were amplified or captured by PCR. At the Johns Hopkins FTIC core, DNA from the cultured CD4+ T cells underwent TCR sequencing with the Oncomine TCR Beta short-read assay. Genomic DNA was extracted from the cultured CD4+ T cells with the QIAamp micro DNA kit. Oncomine TCR Beta libraries from cultured CD4+ T cells were pooled using unique dual indexes and sequenced on an Illumina iSeq 100. The authors' pipeline ran thus. Non-productive sequences were removed, and CDR3s that did not start with C, did not end with F or W, or were shorter than 7 amino acids were discarded. Antigen-specific clonotypes were identified using the MANAFEST web application through comparison of peptide-stimulated wells with reference and other culture wells. Positive clones required FDR below 0.05, an odds ratio above 5, and productive frequency above 0.1% in at least two of three replicate wells. A clonotype counted as cross-reactive if it showed significant expansion both in the SARS-CoV-2 spike wells and in at least one common cold coronavirus spike condition. Using R version 3.6.1, CDR3 homology was evaluated through Levenshtein distances (stringdist) along with unrooted phylogenetic trees (ape). The public reads were run again by TCRdb, first through fastp at Q25 and then through MiXCR, and only productive beta chains were kept. CDR3 protein duplicates are merged, each entry listing the most common genes and DNA. The V and J calls here are based on TCRdb, not the publication. The sample has 16,000 or so distinct CDR3 sequences on record, approximately 50% of them singletons. Jointly, the top ten make up roughly 3.7% of the sample.

The meaning of the sample's treatment or condition label: roughly ten-day PBMC culture with coronavirus spike peptide pools or control peptides (ViraFEST assay). The ViraFEST assay was used in the study, in which antigen-specific T cells were expanded with peptide pools and expanded clonotypes were subsequently identified by TCR sequencing. Positive SARS-CoV-2 PCR tests in the convalescent patients dated from March to December 2020, before Alpha, Beta and Delta variants emerged in the United States. About 2 million PBMCs per well were cultured in IMDM with about 5% human AB serum and approximately 9.1 IU/ml IL-2, plus 10 ug/ml peptide pools. On days 3 and 7, half of the culture medium was replaced with fresh IL-2-containing medium. After less than 12 days of culture, CD4+ T cells were isolated by negative selection using the EasySep CD4+ T cell isolation kit. PBMCs were separated from whole blood using Ficoll-Paque Plus gradient centrifugation and then either used fresh or cryopreserved at -140C. Each culture condition was generally run in triplicate wells.

The TCR was taken from a human donor who had recovered from COVID-19. The specimen was CD4+ T cells from blood, cultured in vitro, collected before SARS-CoV-2 vaccination. The chain employs TRBV19 and TRBJ2-2, with no confidently assigned D gene. The CDR3 region: CASSIVGDGELFF. The base sequence is TGTGCCAGTAGTATAGTTGGGGACGGGGAGCTGTTTTTT. Outside the CDR3, residues come from the reference TRBV19 and TRBJ2-2 proteins, so the full variable domain is: DGGITQSPKYLFRKEGQNVTLSCEQNLNHDAMYWYRQDPGQGLRLIYYSQIVNDFQKGDIAEGYSVSREKKESFPLTVTSAQKNPTAFYLCASSIVGDGELFFGEGSRLTVL.